The 10 T cell receptor beta chains below all came from one sample that was sequenced in a study of blood T cell repertoires in COVID-19 (TCRdb year 2020). Library creation used the immunoSEQ multiplex PCR assay. The clones in this table, taken by TCRdb from immuneACCESS, are in-frame only. Not every clone is retained; where verified, under half of the shortfall comes from an unresolved V gene, and the cause of the rest is unknown. A total of about 250,000 clones appear in this sample, about 89% of them only once. The top ten clonotypes cover under 2.5% of the sample. Sequencing was carried out using PBMCs or T cells enriched from blood (not recorded which). The receptor source for this set is a woman under 30 who had recovered from COVID-19.

The chain links TRBV7-2 to TRBJ1-6; D is unresolved. This CDR3 region has 14 residues. Trimming cost V 0 bases and J 13 bases, with 13 bases left between them. CDR1 SGHTA and CDR2 FQGNSA come from the germline V gene. CDR3 DNA: TGTGCCAGCAGCTTAGCCGGGTCAGCCCGGCCCCTCCACTTT. Protein sequence: CASSLAGSARPLHF. The full variable domain, in which reference TRBV7-2 and TRBJ1-6 provide the parts outside the CDR3, is GAGVSQSPSNKVTEKGKDVELRCDPISGHTALYWYRQSLGQGLEFLIYFQGNSAPDKSGLPSDRFSAERTGGSVSTLTIQRTQQEDSAVYLCASSLAGSARPLHFGNGTRLTVT.

This clone has just one count. J is TRBJ2-3 and V is TRBV19, with 7 bases matching TRBD2. From germline, CDR1 is LNHDA and CDR2 SQIVND (reference sequence). With 4 bases clipped from V and 6 bases from J, the junction kept 7 bases outside the gene matches. The CDR3 sequence is 14 residues long. Here the CDR3 reads CASSKTSWGDTQYF. The CDR3 coding sequence is TGTGCCAGTAGTAAGACTAGCTGGGGCGATACGCAGTATTTT.

The CDR3 DNA sequence: TGTGCCAGCAGCCAACCCGGCGGAGCTAGCGGGAGCTCAGGCACCGGGGAGCTGTTTTTT. It yields the protein CASSQPGGASGSSGTGELFF. J is TRBJ2-2 and V is TRBV7-4, with 10 bases lining up with TRBD2. Trimming cost V 5 bases and J 4 bases; bases outside gene matches: 19. CDR3 length: 20 amino acids. The germline V gene has CDR1 SGHVT and CDR2 SQSDAQ.

This clone was found once. This rearrangement joins TRBV28 to TRBJ1-5; D possibly corresponds to TRBD1 (5 bases). This CDR3 has 15 residues. V was clipped by 1 base and J by 2 bases, with 9 bases between them. The germline CDR1 and CDR2 sequences are MDHEN and SYDVKM. CDR3 sequence: CASSLSQTGNQPQHF. CDR3 bases: TGTGCCAGCAGTTTATCCCAGACAGGCAATCAGCCCCAGCATTTT.

The chain uses TRBV5-1 and TRBJ2-7, with 7 bases lining up with TRBD2. Per the germline V gene, CDR1 is SGHRS and CDR2 is YFSETQ. Trimming cost V 0 bases and J 3 bases; bases outside gene matches: 9. The CDR3 totals 16 residues. The CDR3 nucleotides read TGCGCCAGCAGCTTGGTGGTCGGGTTAGCGGGCTACGAGCAGTACTTC. Its protein product is CASSLVVGLAGYEQYF.

The sample holds one count of this clone. The CDR3 loop is CASSEETDRYGYTF. DNA of the CDR3: TGTGCCAGCAGTGAAGAGACAGATCGCTATGGCTACACCTTC. V gene TRBV6-1 combines with J gene TRBJ1-2, with D possibly being TRBD1 (5 bases). Looked up from germline, CDR1 is MNHNS and CDR2 is SASEGT. The CDR3 runs to 14 residues. Trimming removed 1 base from V and 4 bases from J, with 10 bases in between.

This rearrangement joins TRBV15 to TRBJ1-1; TRBD1 aligns across 7 bases. The CDR3 is made up of 14 amino acids. Germline CDR1 and CDR2: LNHNV and YYDKDF (reference sequence). J lost 6 bases, V lost 3 bases, and 7 bases had no gene match. The CDR3 region has the DNA TGTGCCACCAGCAGGGTTAGACAGGGCTCTGAAGCTTTCTTT. This gives the protein CATSRVRQGSEAFF.

This chain links TRBV28 with TRBJ2-3, with TRBD2 matching 7 bases. V gave up 3 bases and J gave up 1 base; unmatched junction bases: 4. The V gene's germline CDR1 is MDHEN and CDR2 SYDVKM. This CDR3 is built from 15 residues. The CDR3 spells CASSFGGYGTDTQYF. CDR3 nucleotides: TGTGCCAGCAGTTTCGGGGGGTACGGCACAGATACGCAGTATTTT.

About this clone itself: Other DNA sequences within the sample encode an identical CDR3. V is TRBV18 and J is TRBJ2-2; TRBD2 is a possible D gene (5 bases). Germline V lookup: CDR1 KGHSH, CDR2 LQKENI. Trimming pared 2 bases from V and 4 bases from J, leaving 5 bases between. The length of the CDR3 is 13 residues. CDR3 region: CASSPGSTGELFF. CDR3 bases: TGTGCCAGCTCACCAGGGAGCACCGGGGAGCTGTTTTTT.

The CDR3: CASSWGQGIGTEAFF. The CDR3 region has the DNA TGCGCCAGCAGCTGGGGACAGGGGATTGGCACTGAAGCTTTCTTT. The J gene is TRBJ1-1, the V gene TRBV5-1; 10 nucleotides agree with TRBD1. CDR1 is SGHRS and CDR2 is YFSETQ in the germline V gene. CDR3 length equals 15 residues. After removal of 3 bases from V and 4 bases from J, the junction contained 6 bases not matched to a gene.